The 23 T cell receptor beta chains below come from one sample, sequenced in a study of brain T cells in children with intractable seizures. Generated by immunoSEQ multiplex PCR, the TCRdb table keeps only in-frame clones and is missing some. The repertoire includes 340,000 or so clones, more than 85% of them detected once, and 5.7% sits in the top ten. Time point meaning: blood from clinic visit 5 months post-surgery; TSC patient then seizure free. The sample was peripheral blood, taken more than 4 months after surgery. The origin of the receptors is a boy under two years old with tuberous sclerosis and intractable seizures.

This clone has just one count. The rearrangement uses TRBV6-5 and TRBJ2-5; D is unclear. Germline values: CDR1 MNHEY, CDR2 SVGAGI. The CDR3 is 11 residues long. V lost 4 bases, J lost 5 bases, and 5 bases lay in between. Here the CDR3 DNA reads TGTGCCAGCAGTTTCAAGGAGACCCAGTACTTC. Translation gives CASSFKETQYF.

The chain carries TRBV10-3 and TRBJ2-7, with 14 bases fitting TRBD2. The CDR3 is 17 amino acids. After removal of 9 bases from V and 7 bases from J, the junction contained 17 bases not matched to a gene. The germline CDR1 and CDR2 sequences are ENHRY and SYGVKD. CDR3 DNA: TGTGCCATTCGGGACAGCGTGGGACTAGCGGGGGACGCGGAGCAGTACTTC. This gives the protein CAIRDSVGLAGDAEQYF.

V usage is TRBV2 and J usage is TRBJ2-4; 10 nucleotides line up with TRBD1. The germline gives CDR1 SNHLY, CDR2 FYNNEI. J gave up 3 bases and V 8 bases, and 16 bases lay outside the gene matches. This CDR3 contains 18 residues. CDR3 amino acids: CASQVPDGTGDDKNIQYF. Written as DNA, the CDR3 is TGTGCCAGCCAGGTCCCGGACGGGACAGGGGATGACAAAAACATTCAGTACTTC.

This clone occurred once. V is TRBV9 and J is TRBJ1-4; unclear D gene. With 2 bases removed from V and 7 bases from J, the gap between germline ends came to 21 bases. The germline CDR1 and CDR2 sequences are SGDLS and YYNGEE. The CDR3 loop spans 17 amino acids. CDR3 amino acids: CASSVLRKMQKLEKLFF. The CDR3 DNA reads TGTGCCAGCAGCGTCCTACGAAAAATGCAGAAACTTGAAAAACTGTTTTTT.

The rearrangement uses TRBV29-1 and TRBJ1-2, with 8 bases aligning to TRBD1. V lost 6 bases and J lost 4; bases outside the gene matches: 13. The CDR3 extends over 15 amino acids. Germline CDR1 reads SQVTM; CDR2 reads ANQGSEA. The CDR3: CSVEPRTGSVYGYTF. CDR3 bases: TGCAGCGTAGAACCCCGGACAGGGAGCGTCTATGGCTACACCTTC. The entire variable domain, with the rest obtained from reference TRBV29-1 and TRBJ1-2, is as follows: SAVISQKPSRDICQRGTSLTIQCQVDSQVTMMFWYRQQPGQSLTLIATANQGSEATYESGFVIDKFPISRPNLTFSTLTVSNMSPEDSSIYLCSVEPRTGSVYGYTFGSGTRLTVV.

The rearrangement uses TRBV25-1 and TRBJ2-3; D unresolved. Germline V gives CDR1 MGHDK, CDR2 SYGVNS. The CDR3 runs 12 residues. Trimming took off 4 bases at V and 4 bases at J, with 6 bases between the two ends. The CDR3 DNA sequence: TGTGCCAGCAGTGGGAAACCAGATACGCAGTATTTT. Translating it yields CASSGKPDTQYF.

This chain uses TRBV3-1 (or the pseudogene TRBV3-2) with TRBJ1-3; D remains unclear. This CDR3 region has 16 residues. Germline V gives CDR1 LGHDT, CDR2 YNNKEL (reference sequence). V was clipped by 1 base and J by 2 bases, with 12 bases between them. The CDR3 region is CASSQGRLRAGNTIYF. CDR3 sequence (DNA): TGTGCCAGCAGCCAAGGAAGATTGCGAGCTGGAAACACCATATATTTT.

The chain uses TRBV6-2 or TRBV6-3 and TRBJ1-5, with D possibly matching TRBD1 (6 bases). The CDR3 consists of 14 residues. Germline assignment: CDR1 MNHEY and CDR2 SVGEGT. The V gene lost 5 bases and the J gene lost 2 bases, with 10 bases spanning the gap. The CDR3 protein is CASSIPGGNQPQHF. CDR3 nucleotide sequence: TGTGCCAGCAGTATCCCAGGGGGCAATCAGCCCCAGCATTTT.

The rearrangement uses TRBV6-5 and TRBJ2-3; 11 nucleotides align to TRBD2. CDR3 length: 15 amino acids. After removal of 4 bases from V and 4 bases from J, the junction contained 4 bases not matched to a gene. The germline gives CDR1 MNHEY, CDR2 SVGAGI. CDR3 residues: CASSFSGRAPDTQYF. In nucleotides, the CDR3 is TGTGCCAGCAGTTTTAGCGGGAGGGCCCCAGATACGCAGTATTTT.

This clone appeared a single time. The rearrangement uses TRBV12-3 or TRBV12-4 and TRBJ2-3; D remains unclear. The CDR3 loop spans 12 amino acids. V lost 6 bases and J 2 bases, leaving 6 bases between the germline ends. The CDR3 sequence: CASSLVTDTQYF. The CDR3 DNA reads as TGTGCCAGCAGCTTGGTCACAGATACGCAGTATTTT.

The chain has TRBV20-1 and TRBJ2-3; no firm D call. The CDR3 totals 11 residues. Germline CDR1 DFQATT, CDR2 SNEGSKA (reference sequence). V lost 2 bases, J lost 5 bases, and 5 bases lay in between. The CDR3: CSARWVDTQYF. The CDR3 nucleotides read TGCAGTGCTAGATGGGTAGATACGCAGTATTTT.

V gene TRBV7-8 combines with J gene TRBJ1-3; possibly TRBD1 for D (6 bases). This CDR3 is 16 amino acids long. Germline V gene sequence: CDR1 SGHVS, CDR2 FQNEAQ. V was clipped by 1 base and J by 4 bases, with 14 bases between them. In nucleotides, the CDR3 is TGTGCCAGCAGCTTAGTCCCTAACAGGGTGGGAAACACCATATATTTT. Protein: CASSLVPNRVGNTIYF.

The chain links TRBV25-1 to TRBJ1-1; D might be TRBD1 (5 bases). The CDR3 totals 18 residues. CDR1 is MGHDK, CDR2 SYGVNS, per germline. V was trimmed by 2 bases and J by 0 bases, leaving 19 bases between them. The CDR3 region is CASSENNRMGRVNTEAFF. DNA of the CDR3: TGTGCCAGCAGTGAAAATAACAGGATGGGTCGGGTGAACACTGAAGCTTTCTTT.

The chain couples TRBV7-6 to TRBJ1-3; unclear D gene. This CDR3 spans 13 amino acids. Germline-derived CDR1 and CDR2 are SGHVS and FNYEAQ. V was shortened by 0 bases and J by 1 base, with 1 base between the two germline ends. CDR3 sequence reads: CASSLASGNTIYF. The CDR3 DNA follows: TGTGCCAGCAGCTTAGCATCTGGAAACACCATATATTTT.

The rearrangement uses TRBV14 and TRBJ1-1; 9 bases fit TRBD1. Germline V CDR1 and CDR2: SGHDN, FVKESK. The CDR3 contains 17 residues. Germline trimming cut 4 bases from V and 2 bases from J; bases unmatched to any gene: 11. DNA of the CDR3: TGTGCCAGCAGCCCATTGTGGGGGGACAGGGCAAACACTGAAGCTTTCTTT. Encoded protein: CASSPLWGDRANTEAFF. Using reference TRBV14 and TRBJ1-1 for the parts outside the CDR3, the full variable domain is EAGVTQFPSHSVIEKGQTVTLRCDPISGHDNLYWYRRVMGKEIKFLLHFVKESKQDESGMPNNRFLAERTGGTYSTLKVQPAELEDSGVYFCASSPLWGDRANTEAFFGQGTRLTVV.

The rearrangement joins TRBV21-1 to TRBJ2-1; the table's D call of TRBD2 was not tested on the DNA. TRBV21-1 constitutes a pseudogene. This CDR3 has 14 residues. For the CDR3, the DNA is TGTGCCAGCATGTCCGGGAGCGCTTACAATGAGCAGTTCTTC. It yields the protein CASMSGSAYNEQFF.

The chain is built from TRBV29-1 and TRBJ1-2; 8 bases are shared with TRBD1. The junction had 4 bases not matched to a gene; V was cut back by 7 bases and J by 6 bases. The CDR3 runs to 11 residues. CDR1 and CDR2 (germline): SQVTM, ANQGSEA. The CDR3 sequence: CSARTGNGYTF. CDR3 sequence (DNA): TGCAGCGCCCGGACAGGGAATGGCTACACCTTC.

CDR3 sequence (DNA): TGTGCCAGCAGCCAAGATCTTCACGGGGGCCACCAGCCCCAGCATTTT. Translated: CASSQDLHGGHQPQHF. The V call is TRBV4-2, the J call TRBJ1-5; D may be TRBD1 (6 bases). V was trimmed by 0 bases and J by 7 bases, leaving 16 bases between them. Germline CDR1 reads LGHNA; CDR2 reads YNFKEQ. The CDR3 runs to 16 residues.

This clone is termed medium-sized (0.01 to 0.1%). The chain combines TRBV27 with TRBJ1-5; no firm D call. The CDR3 spans 14 residues. Trimming took 2 bases from V and 4 from J, leaving 9 bases between them. Germline V gene data show CDR1 as MNHEY and CDR2 as SMNVEV (reference sequence). CDR3 residues: CASSLGPSNQPQHF. Written as DNA, the CDR3 is TGTGCCAGCAGTTTAGGCCCCTCTAATCAGCCCCAGCATTTT.

This chain links TRBV18 with TRBJ2-7; D possibly uses TRBD1 or TRBD2 (5 bases each). V shed 6 bases and J shed 3 bases, with 9 bases lying between them. Germline V lookup: CDR1 KGHSH, CDR2 LQKENI. The CDR3 spans 12 residues. CDR3 bases: TGTGCCAGCTCGTTTGGGGGCTACGAGCAGTACTTC. Its translation is CASSFGGYEQYF.

The rearrangement uses TRBV6-5 and TRBJ1-2; perhaps TRBD1 as D (6 bases). Trimming shortened V by 3 bases and J by 7 bases, and 12 bases separated the two germline ends. The CDR3 consists of 13 residues. CDR1 MNHEY and CDR2 SVGAGI come from the germline V gene. CDR3 DNA sequence: TGTGCCAGCAGTTATCGGTGGGGGCCTGGCTACACCTTC. It translates to CASSYRWGPGYTF.

The rearrangement uses TRBV14 and TRBJ2-3, with a weak D call TRBD2 (6 bases). The ends were cut back, 1 base at V and 11 bases at J, with 10 bases in the middle. This CDR3 has 12 residues. Germline lookup yields CDR1 SGHDN and CDR2 FVKESK. The CDR3 region is CASSQGLDGQYF. CDR3 nucleotide sequence: TGTGCCAGCAGCCAAGGACTAGACGGGCAGTATTTT.

The rearrangement links TRBV5-1 to TRBJ2-2; the D gene is possibly TRBD1 (5 bases). The germline V and J ends were trimmed by 0 bases and 5 bases, with 11 bases remaining between them. Germline assignment: CDR1 SGHRS and CDR2 YFSETQ. The CDR3 has 15 amino acids. CDR3 sequence (DNA): TGCGCCAGCAGCTTGGCCGTGTCAGGGACCGGGGAGCTGTTTTTT. Translation gives CASSLAVSGTGELFF.